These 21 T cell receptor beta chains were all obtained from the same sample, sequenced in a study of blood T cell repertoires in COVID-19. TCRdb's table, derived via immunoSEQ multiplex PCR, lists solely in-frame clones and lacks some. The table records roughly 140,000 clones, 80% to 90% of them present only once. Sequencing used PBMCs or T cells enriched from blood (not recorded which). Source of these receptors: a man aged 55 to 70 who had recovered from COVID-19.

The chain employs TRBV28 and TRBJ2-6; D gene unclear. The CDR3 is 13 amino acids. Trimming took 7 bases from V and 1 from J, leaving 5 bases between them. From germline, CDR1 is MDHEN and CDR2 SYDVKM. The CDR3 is CASTKSGANVLTF. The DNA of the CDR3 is TGTGCCAGCACTAAATCTGGGGCCAACGTCCTGACTTTC.

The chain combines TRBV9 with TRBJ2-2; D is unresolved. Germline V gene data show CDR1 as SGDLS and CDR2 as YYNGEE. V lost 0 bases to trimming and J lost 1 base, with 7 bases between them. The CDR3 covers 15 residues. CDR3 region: CASSVGVVNTGELFF. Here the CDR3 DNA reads TGTGCCAGCAGCGTAGGAGTGGTGAACACCGGGGAGCTGTTTTTT.

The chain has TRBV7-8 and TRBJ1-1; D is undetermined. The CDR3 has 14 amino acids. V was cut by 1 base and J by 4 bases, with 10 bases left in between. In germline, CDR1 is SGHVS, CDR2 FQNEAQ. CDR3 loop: CASSLGWRSTEAFF. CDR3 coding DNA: TGTGCCAGCAGCTTAGGCTGGAGGAGCACTGAAGCTTTCTTT.

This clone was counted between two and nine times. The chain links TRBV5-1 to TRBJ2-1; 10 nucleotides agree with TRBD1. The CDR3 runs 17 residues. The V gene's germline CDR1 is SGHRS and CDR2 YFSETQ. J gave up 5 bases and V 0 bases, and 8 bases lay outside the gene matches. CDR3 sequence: CASSLVGTGVRNNEQFF. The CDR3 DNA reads TGCGCCAGCAGCTTGGTGGGGACAGGGGTCCGAAACAATGAGCAGTTCTTC.

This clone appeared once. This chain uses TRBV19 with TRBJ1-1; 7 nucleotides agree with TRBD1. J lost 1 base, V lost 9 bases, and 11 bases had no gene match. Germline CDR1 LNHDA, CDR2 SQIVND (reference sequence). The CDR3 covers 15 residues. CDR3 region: CASRDSRLGNTEAFF. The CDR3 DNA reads TGTGCCAGCCGGGACAGCCGTCTCGGGAACACTGAAGCTTTCTTT.

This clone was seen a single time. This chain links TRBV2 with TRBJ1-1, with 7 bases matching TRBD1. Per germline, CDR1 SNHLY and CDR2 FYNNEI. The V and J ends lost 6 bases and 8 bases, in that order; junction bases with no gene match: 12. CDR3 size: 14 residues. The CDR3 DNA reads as TGTGCCAGCAGGGGGGACAGAAAACCGTCCGAAGCTTTCTTT. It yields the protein CASRGDRKPSEAFF.

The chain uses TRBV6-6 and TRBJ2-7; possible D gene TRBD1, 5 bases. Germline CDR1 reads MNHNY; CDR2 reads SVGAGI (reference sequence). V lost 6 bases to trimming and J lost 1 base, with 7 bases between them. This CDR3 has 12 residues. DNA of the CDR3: TGTGCCAGCAGAGGGGAATCCTACGAGCAGTACTTC. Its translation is CASRGESYEQYF.

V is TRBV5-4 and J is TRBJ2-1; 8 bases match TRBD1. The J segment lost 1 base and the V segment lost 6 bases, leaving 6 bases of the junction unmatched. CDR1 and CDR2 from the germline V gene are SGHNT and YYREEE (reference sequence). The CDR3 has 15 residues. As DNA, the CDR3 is TGTGCCAGCACCAAGACAGGGGATTCCTACAATGAGCAGTTCTTC. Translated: CASTKTGDSYNEQFF.

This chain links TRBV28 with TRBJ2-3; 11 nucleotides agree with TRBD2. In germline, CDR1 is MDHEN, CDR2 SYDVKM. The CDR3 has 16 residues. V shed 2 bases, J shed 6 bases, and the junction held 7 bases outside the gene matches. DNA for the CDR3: TGTGCCAGCAGTTTAGTAATAGCGGGAGGGCCGGATACGCAGTATTTT. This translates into CASSLVIAGGPDTQYF. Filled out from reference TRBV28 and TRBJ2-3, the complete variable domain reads DVKVTQSSRYLVKRTGEKVFLECVQDMDHENMFWYRQDPGLGLRLIYFSYDVKMKEKGDIPEGYSVSREKKERFSLILESASTNQTSMYLCASSLVIAGGPDTQYFGPGTRLTVL.

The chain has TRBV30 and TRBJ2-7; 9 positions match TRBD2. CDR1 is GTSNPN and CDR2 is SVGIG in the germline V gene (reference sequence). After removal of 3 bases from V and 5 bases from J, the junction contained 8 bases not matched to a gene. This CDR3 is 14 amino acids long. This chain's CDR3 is CAWSRGAGGNEQYF. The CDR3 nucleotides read TGTGCCTGGAGCCGCGGGGCGGGAGGGAACGAGCAGTACTTC.

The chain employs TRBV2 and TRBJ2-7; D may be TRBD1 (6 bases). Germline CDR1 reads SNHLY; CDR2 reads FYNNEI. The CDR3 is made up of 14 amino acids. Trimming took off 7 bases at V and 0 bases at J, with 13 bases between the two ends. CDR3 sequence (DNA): TGTGCCAGCAAGATAGACAGGAACTCCTACGAGCAGTACTTC. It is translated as CASKIDRNSYEQYF. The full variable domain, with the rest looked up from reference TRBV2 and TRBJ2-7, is EPEVTQTPSHQVTQMGQEVILRCVPISNHLYFYWYRQILGQKVEFLVSFYNNEISEKSEIFDDQFSVERPDGSNFTLKIRSTKLEDSAMYFCASKIDRNSYEQYFGPGTRLTVT.

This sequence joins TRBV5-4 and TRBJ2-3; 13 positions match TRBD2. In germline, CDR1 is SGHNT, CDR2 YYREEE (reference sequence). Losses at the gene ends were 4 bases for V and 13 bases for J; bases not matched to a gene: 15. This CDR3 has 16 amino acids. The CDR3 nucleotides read TGTGCCAGCAGCCTGGGACTAGCGGGGACAACCAAACGGGAGTATTTT. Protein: CASSLGLAGTTKREYF.

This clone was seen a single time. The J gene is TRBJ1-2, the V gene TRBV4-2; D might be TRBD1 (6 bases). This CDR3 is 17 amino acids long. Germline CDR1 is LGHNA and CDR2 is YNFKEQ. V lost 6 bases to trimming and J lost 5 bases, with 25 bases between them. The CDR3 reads CASSLRGNPATYYGYTF. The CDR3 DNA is TGTGCCAGCAGTCTCAGGGGAAATCCCGCCACTTATTATGGCTACACCTTC.

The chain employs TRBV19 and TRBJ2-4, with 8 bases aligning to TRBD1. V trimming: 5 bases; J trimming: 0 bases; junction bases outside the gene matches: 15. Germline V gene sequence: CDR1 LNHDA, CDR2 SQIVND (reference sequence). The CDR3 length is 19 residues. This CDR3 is CASSASGTGPSGAKNIQYF. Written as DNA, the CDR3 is TGTGCCAGTAGTGCGTCCGGGACAGGCCCTTCGGGAGCCAAAAACATTCAGTACTTC.

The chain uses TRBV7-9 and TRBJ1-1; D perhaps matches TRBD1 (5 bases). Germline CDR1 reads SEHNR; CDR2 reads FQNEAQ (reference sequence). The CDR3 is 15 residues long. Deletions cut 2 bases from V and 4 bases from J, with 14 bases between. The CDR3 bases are TGTGCCAGCAGCTTACTGGGGCTTCCCCCCACTGAAGCTTTCTTT. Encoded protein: CASSLLGLPPTEAFF.

This CDR3 is CASSLMTAGEQFF. CDR3 bases: TGTGCCAGCAGCTTAATGACTGCCGGGGAGCAGTTCTTC. The chain couples TRBV11-2 to TRBJ2-1, with D unresolved. This CDR3 region has 13 residues. The germline V gene has CDR1 SGHAT and CDR2 FQNNGV. The germline V and J ends were trimmed by 2 bases and 10 bases, with 12 bases remaining between them.

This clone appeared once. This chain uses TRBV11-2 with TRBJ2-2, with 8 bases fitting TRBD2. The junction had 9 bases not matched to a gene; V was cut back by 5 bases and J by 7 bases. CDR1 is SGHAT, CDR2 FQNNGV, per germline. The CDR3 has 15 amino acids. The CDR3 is CASSGRGEMGGELFF. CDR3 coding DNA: TGTGCCAGCAGCGGGCGGGGGGAAATGGGCGGGGAGCTGTTTTTT.

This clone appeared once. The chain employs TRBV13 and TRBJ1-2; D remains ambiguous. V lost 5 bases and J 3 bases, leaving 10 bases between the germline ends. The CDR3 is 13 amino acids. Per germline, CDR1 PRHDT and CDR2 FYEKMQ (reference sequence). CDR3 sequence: CASSPQSDYGYTF. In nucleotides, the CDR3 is TGTGCCAGCAGCCCACAGAGTGACTATGGCTACACCTTC.

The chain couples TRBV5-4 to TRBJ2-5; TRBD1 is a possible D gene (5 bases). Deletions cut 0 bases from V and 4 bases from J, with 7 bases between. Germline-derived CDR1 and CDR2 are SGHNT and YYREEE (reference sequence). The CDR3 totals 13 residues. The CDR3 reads CASSLAGPETQYF. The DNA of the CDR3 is TGTGCCAGCAGCTTGGCAGGGCCAGAGACCCAGTACTTC.

The CDR3 DNA sequence: TGTGCCAGCAGCCGCGGGCAGAGCTCCTACAATGAGCAGTTCTTC. It encodes CASSRGQSSYNEQFF. The chain carries TRBV3-1 (or the pseudogene TRBV3-2) and TRBJ2-1, with a weak D call TRBD2 (5 bases). V lost 4 bases and J lost 0, with 10 bases in between. This CDR3 region has 15 residues. From germline, CDR1 is LGHDT and CDR2 YNNKEL (reference sequence).

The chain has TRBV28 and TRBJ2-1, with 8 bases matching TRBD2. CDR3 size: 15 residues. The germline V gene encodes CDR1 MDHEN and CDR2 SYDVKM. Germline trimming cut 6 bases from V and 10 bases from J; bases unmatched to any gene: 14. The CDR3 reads CASSVTAGERQEQFF. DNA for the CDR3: TGTGCCAGCAGCGTTACAGCGGGAGAGAGACAAGAGCAGTTCTTC.